This paragraph covers one T cell receptor (beta chain) sequence. Profiled with immunoSEQ multiplex PCR; TCRdb holds only in-frame clones, not every one. The table has roughly 2.5 million clones, around nine tenths seen once. The sample originates from a study of shared clonotypes between healthy human individuals. Overall study context: A donor's plate count was three for CD4 naive and three for CD4 memory; CD8 naive had two and CD8 memory one.

Deletions cut 0 bases from V and 7 bases from J, with 7 bases between. From germline, CDR1 is SGHRS and CDR2 YFSETQ. This CDR3 is 12 amino acids long. The donors, all of them Caucasian adults, lived in Nashville, Tennessee. A CD45RA+ naive subset and a CD45RA-negative memory subset were split from CD4+ cells. Sequenced input: naive CD4+ T cells sorted from blood. Described subset: CD45RA+ positively selected. This receptor was obtained from a young man in good health. This chain uses TRBV5-1 with TRBJ1-2, with D tentatively TRBD1 (5 bases). CDR3 amino acids: CASSLVGTGYTF. CDR3 coding DNA: TGCGCCAGCAGCTTGGTCGGGACTGGCTACACCTTC. Looking up the rest from reference TRBV5-1 and TRBJ1-2 gives the full variable domain: KAGVTQTPRYLIKTRGQQVTLSCSPISGHRSVSWYQQTPGQGLQFLFEYFSETQRNKGNFPGRFSGRQFSNSRSEMNVSTLELGDSALYLCASSLVGTGYTFGSGTRLTVV.